This T cell receptor beta chain emerged from a study of patients and donors after allogeneic stem cell transplantation. This clonotype was picked up a small number of times. Each CDR3 protein gets one entry after TCRdb re-called the RT-PCR reads with MiXCR. The table lists about 960,000 distinct CDR3 sequences, over 15% of them singletons, with around 6% in the top ten. The receptor comes from a human donor who was either an allogeneic HSCT recipient or a stem cell or donor lymphocyte infusion donor (not recorded which). It is not recorded whose cells these are; they may come from a transplant donor. Sequencing was done on a sample of blood, either unsorted or a sorted T cell fraction (not recorded which).

CDR3 in DNA: TGTGCCATCAGAGGGACAGGGGACAGCTCCTACAATGAGCAGTTCTTC. It is translated as CAIRGTGDSSYNEQFF. The chain is built from TRBV10-3 and TRBJ2-1; 10 bases agree with TRBD1. V was clipped by 6 bases and J by 0 bases; unmatched bases: 5. CDR3 length: 16 residues. Germline CDR1 reads ENHRY; CDR2 reads SYGVKD.